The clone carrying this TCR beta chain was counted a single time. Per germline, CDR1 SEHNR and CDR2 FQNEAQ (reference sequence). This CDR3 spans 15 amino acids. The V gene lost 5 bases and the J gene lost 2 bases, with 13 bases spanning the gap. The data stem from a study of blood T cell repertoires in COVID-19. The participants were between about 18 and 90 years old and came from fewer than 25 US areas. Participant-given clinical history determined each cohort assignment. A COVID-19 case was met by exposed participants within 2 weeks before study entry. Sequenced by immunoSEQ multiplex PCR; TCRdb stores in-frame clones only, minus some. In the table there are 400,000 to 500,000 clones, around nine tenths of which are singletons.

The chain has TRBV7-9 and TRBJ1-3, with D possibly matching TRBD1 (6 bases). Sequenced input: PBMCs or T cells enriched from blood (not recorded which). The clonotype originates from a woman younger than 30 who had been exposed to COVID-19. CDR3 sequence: CASSDRQAPGNTIYF. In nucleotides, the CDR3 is TGTGCCAGCAGCGACAGACAGGCCCCTGGAAACACCATATATTTT.